Following are 5 T cell receptor beta chains from one sample sequenced in a study of T cells after yellow fever vaccination. MiXCR, applied by TCRdb to the 5' RACE reads, yields one record per CDR3 protein. The repertoire holds about 350,000 distinct CDR3 sequences, under 15% seen once, with 3.2% in the top ten. The source material was CD4+ T cells sorted from PBMCs, sampled 15 days after the yellow fever booster vaccination. These receptors were taken from a man younger than 35 who received the YFV17D yellow fever vaccine.

The V gene is TRBV7-2, the J gene TRBJ2-5; the D gene is possibly TRBD2 (5 bases). The V and J ends lost 5 bases and 1 base respectively, with 11 bases between them. The CDR3 has 14 amino acids. CDR1 is SGHTA, CDR2 FQGNSA, per germline. CDR3 loop: CASSARGSQETQYF. In nucleotides, the CDR3 is TGTGCCAGCAGCGCCCGGGGTTCCCAAGAGACCCAGTACTTC.

Only a few counts were recorded for this clonotype. The chain combines TRBV5-6 with TRBJ2-2; possibly TRBD1 for D (6 bases). CDR1 and CDR2 (germline): SGHDT, YYEEEE. This CDR3 is built from 15 residues. Trimming removed 1 base at V and 4 bases at J, with 11 bases between. CDR3 sequence reads: CASSLYAGVTGELFF. CDR3 DNA sequence: TGTGCCAGCAGCTTGTATGCAGGGGTCACCGGGGAGCTGTTTTTT.

Only a few counts were recorded for this clonotype. The chain couples TRBV20-1 to TRBJ1-2, with unresolved D. From germline, CDR1 is DFQATT and CDR2 SNEGSKA (reference sequence). Trimming left V 5 bases short and J 6 bases short, with 13 bases between. The CDR3 extends over 12 amino acids. This chain's CDR3 is CSAPRTVDGYTF. As DNA, the CDR3 is TGCAGTGCTCCCCGTACAGTGGATGGCTACACCTTC.

The table lists this clonotype with a few counts. This chain connects TRBV4-3 to TRBJ2-7, with 7 bases aligning to TRBD2. The CDR3 is 15 residues long. From germline, CDR1 is LGHNA and CDR2 YSLEER. The ends lost 1 base at V and 2 bases at J; junction bases unmatched: 5. The CDR3 coding sequence is TGCGCCAGCAGCCAAGGGCTAGCGGAGACCTACGAGCAGTACGTC. Amino acid sequence: CASSQGLAETYEQYV.

V usage is TRBV20-1 and J usage is TRBJ2-3; D is undetermined. The CDR3 length is 14 residues. CDR1 and CDR2 (germline): DFQATT, SNEGSKA (reference sequence). Trimming pared 3 bases from V and 1 base from J, leaving 11 bases between. CDR3 coding DNA: TGCAGTGCTAGTCCCGACTCCCGCACAGATACGCAGTATTTT. Amino acid sequence: CSASPDSRTDTQYF.